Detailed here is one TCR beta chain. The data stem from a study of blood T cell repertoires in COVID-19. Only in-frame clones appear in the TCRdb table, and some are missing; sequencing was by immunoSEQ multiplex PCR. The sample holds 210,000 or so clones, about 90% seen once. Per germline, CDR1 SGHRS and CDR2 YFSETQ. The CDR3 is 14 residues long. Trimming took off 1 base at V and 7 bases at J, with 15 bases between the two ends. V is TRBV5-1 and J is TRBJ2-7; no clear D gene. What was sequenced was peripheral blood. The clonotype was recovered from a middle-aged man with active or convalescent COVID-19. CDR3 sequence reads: CASSLILKTKEQYF. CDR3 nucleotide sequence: TGCGCCAGCAGCTTGATTCTAAAAACTAAAGAGCAGTACTTC.